These 20 T cell receptor beta chains originate from one sample sequenced in a study of cytomegalovirus exposure and HLA in healthy donors. PCR amplification relied on 60 Vbeta primers (plus 13 Jbeta primers). Assay: immunoSEQ multiplex PCR; the TCRdb copy retains only in-frame clones and omits some. The sample has about 160,000 clones; about 84% are singletons. Sequences were obtained from PBMCs. Receptors were obtained from a man aged 45-65 years in good health and CMV-seropositive.

This clone was seen a few times. The chain uses TRBV16 and TRBJ1-1; 11 bases fit TRBD1. Germline V lookup: CDR1 KGHSY, CDR2 FQNENV. This CDR3 is built from 11 residues. CDR3 region: CGTGGLTEAFF. The DNA for the CDR3 is TGTGGGACAGGGGGCCTTACTGAAGCTTTCTTT.

The chain recombines TRBV18 with TRBJ1-1; no reliable D call. Trimming removed 3 bases at V and 2 bases at J, with 7 bases between. Per the germline V gene, CDR1 is KGHSH and CDR2 is LQKENI. The CDR3 totals 13 residues. The CDR3 protein is CASSPTSNTEAFF. The CDR3, as DNA: TGTGCCAGCTCACCTACAAGTAACACTGAAGCTTTCTTT.

The chain links TRBV5-1 to TRBJ2-7; D perhaps matches TRBD1 (7 bases). Per the germline V gene, CDR1 is SGHRS and CDR2 is YFSETQ. V was shortened by 0 bases and J by 2 bases, with 15 bases between the two germline ends. This CDR3 region has 16 residues. CDR3 loop: CASSLGGTDSAYEQYF. The DNA of the CDR3 is TGCGCCAGCAGCTTGGGCGGGACAGATTCTGCCTACGAGCAGTACTTC.

The genes are TRBV11-2 and TRBJ2-7; 7 bases match TRBD2. The CDR3 totals 15 residues. From germline, CDR1 is SGHAT and CDR2 FQNNGV. V lost 4 bases and J lost 1; bases outside the gene matches: 7. The CDR3 loop reads CASSSLAEPSYEQYF. The CDR3 DNA follows: TGTGCCAGCAGCTCTCTAGCGGAACCTTCCTACGAGCAGTACTTC.

V is TRBV7-8 and J is TRBJ1-1, with a possible D match to TRBD1 (5 bases). CDR3 length: 13 residues. Germline V gene data show CDR1 as SGHVS and CDR2 as FQNEAQ. V was cut by 5 bases and J by 8 bases, with 15 bases left in between. The CDR3 DNA is TGTGCCAGCAGCCTCGGACCGGACATAGAAGCTTTCTTT. It encodes CASSLGPDIEAFF.

The rearrangement links TRBV7-9 to TRBJ2-3; 13 bases align to TRBD2. Germline assignment: CDR1 SEHNR and CDR2 FQNEAQ (reference sequence). The CDR3 consists of 17 residues. V lost 5 bases and J lost 0; bases outside the gene matches: 5. CDR3 nucleotide sequence: TGTGCCAGCAGCAGACTAGCGGGAGGTGGGAGCACAGATACGCAGTATTTT. Translated, it gives CASSRLAGGGSTDTQYF.

The genes are TRBV27 and TRBJ2-1; the match to TRBD2 covers 11 bases. This CDR3 has 15 amino acids. In germline, CDR1 is MNHEY, CDR2 SMNVEV (reference sequence). With V trimmed by 5 bases and J by 5 bases, 5 bases remained unmatched. This CDR3 reads CASSLRLAGNNEQFF. The CDR3 DNA reads as TGTGCCAGCAGTCTGAGACTAGCGGGGAACAATGAGCAGTTCTTC.

The gene calls are TRBV19 and TRBJ2-1, with unresolved D. Germline lookup yields CDR1 LNHDA and CDR2 SQIVND (reference sequence). This CDR3 contains 13 residues. Deletions cut 2 bases from V and 6 bases from J, with 8 bases between. The CDR3, as DNA: TGTGCCAGTAGTATAAACGCGATCAATGAGCAGTTCTTC. This sequence encodes CASSINAINEQFF.

The J gene is TRBJ2-3, the V gene TRBV11-2; no reliable D call. Germline V gene data show CDR1 as SGHAT and CDR2 as FQNNGV. The V gene lost 0 bases and the J gene lost 7 bases, with 11 bases spanning the gap. The length of the CDR3 is 14 residues. The CDR3 loop is CASSLDVLANTQYF. The CDR3 nucleotides are TGTGCCAGCAGCTTAGATGTACTTGCGAATACGCAGTATTTT.

V and J are TRBV6-1 and TRBJ1-4, with D tentatively TRBD1 (5 bases). The germline V gene has CDR1 MNHNS and CDR2 SASEGT. V was cut by 4 bases and J by 6 bases, with 12 bases left in between. CDR3 size: 14 residues. The CDR3 loop reads CASSVAGWDEKLFF. The CDR3 DNA follows: TGTGCCAGCAGTGTGGCAGGGTGGGATGAAAAACTGTTTTTT.

The rearrangement uses TRBV7-8 and TRBJ1-5; TRBD1 matches 10 bases. Germline lookup yields CDR1 SGHVS and CDR2 FQNEAQ. V shed 5 bases, J shed 6 bases, and the junction held 4 bases outside the gene matches. The CDR3 loop spans 14 amino acids. The CDR3 DNA sequence: TGTGCCAGCAGCGGGACAGGGGAGCTTCAGCCCCAGCATTTT. Translation gives CASSGTGELQPQHF.

The chain is built from TRBV4-1 and TRBJ1-1; the D gene is possibly TRBD1 (5 bases). V was clipped by 4 bases and J by 1 base, with 16 bases between them. The germline gives CDR1 MGHRA, CDR2 YSYEKL. This CDR3 is 16 amino acids long. CDR3 sequence reads: CASSLTGGKRNTEAFF. Here the CDR3 DNA reads TGCGCCAGCAGCCTGACGGGGGGGAAGAGGAACACTGAAGCTTTCTTT.

The chain links TRBV10-3 to TRBJ2-3; the D gene is possibly TRBD1 (5 bases). Germline V gene data show CDR1 as ENHRY and CDR2 as SYGVKD. This CDR3 comprises 15 residues. V lost 2 bases, J lost 2 bases, and 11 bases lay in between. The CDR3 is CAISEQDRFTDTQYF. In DNA, the CDR3 is TGTGCCATCAGTGAGCAAGACAGATTCACAGATACGCAGTATTTT.

This chain joins TRBV18 and TRBJ2-7, with D perhaps TRBD1 (5 bases). Trimming removed 1 base at V and 4 bases at J, with 11 bases between. This CDR3 spans 14 amino acids. CDR1 is KGHSH and CDR2 is LQKENI in the germline V gene. CDR3 sequence reads: CASSPLGREYEQYF. CDR3 DNA: TGTGCCAGCTCACCACTGGGCAGGGAATACGAGCAGTACTTC.

J is TRBJ1-5 and V is TRBV7-2; no reliable D call. Germline V gene data show CDR1 as SGHTA and CDR2 as FQGNSA. This CDR3 comprises 13 residues. V was pared by 0 bases and J by 5 bases, with 5 bases between. The CDR3 DNA reads as TGTGCCAGCAGCTTAGCCCGCGATCAGCCCCAGCATTTT. It specifies CASSLARDQPQHF.

The V and J genes are TRBV20-1 and TRBJ2-7, with D possibly TRBD2 on 5 matching bases. The CDR3 sequence is 11 residues long. Germline V gives CDR1 DFQATT, CDR2 SNEGSKA (reference sequence). The CDR3 region is CRVGGSYEQYF. In DNA, the CDR3 is TGCAGGGTTGGAGGCTCCTACGAGCAGTACTTC.

This clone was observed a few times. The CDR3 is CASSGGQGLNTEAFF. The CDR3 DNA reads TGCGCCAGCAGTGGGGGACAGGGCTTGAACACTGAAGCTTTCTTT. V and J are TRBV10-2 and TRBJ1-1; 9 positions agree with TRBD1. The CDR3 contains 15 residues. V lost 4 bases, J lost 0 bases, and 3 bases stayed unmatched. The germline V gene encodes CDR1 WSHSY and CDR2 SAAADI.

This clone was counted between two and nine times. V and J are TRBV6-5 and TRBJ1-3; D gene unclear. Germline lookup yields CDR1 MNHEY and CDR2 SVGAGI. V was trimmed by 8 bases and J by 0 bases, leaving 8 bases between them. The CDR3 is made up of 13 amino acids. The CDR3 coding sequence is TGTGCCAGCCGGGGAGGCTCTGGAAACACCATATATTTT. Translation: CASRGGSGNTIYF.

The gene calls are TRBV5-5 and TRBJ1-1; 8 nucleotides align to TRBD1. V lost 3 bases and J lost 4; bases outside the gene matches: 2. The CDR3 contains 13 residues. Germline V gene data show CDR1 as SGHKS and CDR2 as YYEKEE (reference sequence). CDR3 sequence: CASSYGQGTEAFF. CDR3 bases: TGTGCCAGCAGCTACGGACAGGGCACTGAAGCTTTCTTT.

This clone was seen once. The V and J genes are TRBV29-1 and TRBJ1-2; 9 bases map to TRBD1. Trimming removed 5 bases from V and 10 bases from J; junction bases left unmatched: 8. Germline assignment: CDR1 SQVTM and CDR2 ANQGSEA. The CDR3 covers 12 residues. Here the CDR3 reads CSVTGTGKHYTF. The CDR3 coding sequence is TGCAGCGTTACCGGGACAGGGAAACACTACACCTTC.